The 15 T cell receptor beta chains given below trace back to one sample, sequenced in a study of T cells in Graves' hyperthyroidism and ophthalmopathy. The investigators amplified TCR beta CDR3 regions from RNA transcripts. Researchers ran a first-round RT-PCR on the TCR CDR3 using the HTBI primer set. TCRdb passed the multiplex PCR reads through MiXCR, listing each CDR3 protein once. Of hundreds of thousands of distinct CDR3 sequences in the sample, 20% to 25% were seen once. The sample consisted of blood. The receptor set was obtained from a man younger than 45 with Graves' ophthalmopathy.

The CDR3 region is CASRTSGGAGNEQFF. CDR3 DNA: TGTGCCAGCAGGACTAGCGGGGGGGCAGGCAATGAGCAGTTCTTC. The V gene is TRBV5-4, the J gene TRBJ2-1, with 14 nucleotides matching TRBD2. The germline V gene encodes CDR1 SGHNT and CDR2 YYREEE (reference sequence). The CDR3 has 15 amino acids. The junction had 4 bases not matched to a gene; V was cut back by 5 bases and J by 6 bases.

This clonotype was seen many times. This chain connects TRBV12-3 or TRBV12-4 to TRBJ2-5; D gene unclear. CDR3 length: 15 amino acids. Trimming shortened V by 2 bases and J by 1 base, and 11 bases separated the two germline ends. The CDR3, as DNA: TGTGCCAGCAGTTTAAAGGTCCCAGCCCAAGAGACCCAGTACTTC. Its protein is CASSLKVPAQETQYF.

The chain uses TRBV6-2 or TRBV6-3 and TRBJ2-2, with TRBD2 matching 12 bases. V lost 7 bases to trimming and J lost 5 bases; unmatched junction nucleotides: 17. Germline-derived CDR1 and CDR2 are MNHEY and SVGEGT. The CDR3 has 19 residues. In nucleotides, the CDR3 is TGTGCCAGCACCCATTCCGTTCTAGCGGGAGGGCCAATTACCGGGGAGCTGTTTTTT. It encodes CASTHSVLAGGPITGELFF.

This clonotype has at least ten counts. V is TRBV24-1 and J is TRBJ2-5; TRBD2 matches at 7 bases. Germline loops: CDR1 KGHDR, CDR2 SFDVKD. The CDR3 length is 15 residues. V trimming: 3 bases; J trimming: 0 bases; junction bases outside the gene matches: 3. The CDR3 sequence is CATSDAAGNQETQYF. The CDR3 nucleotides are TGTGCCACCAGTGATGCAGCGGGAAACCAAGAGACCCAGTACTTC.

CDR3 sequence reads: CASRGASDTQYF. The CDR3 DNA sequence: TGTGCCAGCAGAGGAGCCTCAGATACGCAGTATTTT. The chain employs TRBV2 and TRBJ2-3, with D unclear. Germline V gives CDR1 SNHLY, CDR2 FYNNEI. With 6 bases removed from V and 4 bases from J, the gap between germline ends came to 8 bases. This CDR3 is built from 12 residues.

The chain employs TRBV15 and TRBJ2-1; 9 bases align to TRBD1. In germline, CDR1 is LNHNV, CDR2 YYDKDF (reference sequence). CDR3 length: 14 residues. J was trimmed by 4 bases and V by 6 bases; bases with no gene match: 4. The CDR3 DNA reads TGTGCCACCAGAGGACAGGGGTGGTACAATGAGCAGTTCTTC. Its protein is CATRGQGWYNEQFF.

The chain carries TRBV18 and TRBJ2-7; D assignment may be TRBD1 or TRBD2 (5 bases each). The CDR3 covers 13 residues. CDR1 and CDR2 (germline): KGHSH, LQKENI. V was clipped by 1 base and J by 5 bases, with 9 bases between them. DNA for the CDR3: TGTGCCAGCTCACCACTGGGGGTCCACGAGCAGTACTTC. This translates into CASSPLGVHEQYF.

This clonotype has just a few counts. This chain uses TRBV28 with TRBJ2-7; D is undetermined. Germline V gene sequence: CDR1 MDHEN, CDR2 SYDVKM. CDR3 length equals 13 residues. V dropped 2 bases and J dropped 5 bases, with 10 bases sitting between them. The CDR3: CASSLTPFHEQYF. The DNA of the CDR3 is TGTGCCAGCAGTTTAACTCCCTTTCACGAGCAGTACTTC.

At least ten counts were recorded for this clonotype. The chain joins TRBV20-1 to TRBJ2-7, with D tentatively TRBD2 (6 bases). The CDR3 has 11 residues. V was cut by 0 bases and J by 9 bases, with 9 bases left in between. The germline V gene has CDR1 DFQATT and CDR2 SNEGSKA (reference sequence). The CDR3: CSARDGEVQYF. Here the CDR3 DNA reads TGCAGTGCTAGAGATGGGGAGGTGCAGTACTTC.

The chain couples TRBV15 to TRBJ2-1, with 8 positions matching TRBD1. J lost 0 bases, V lost 0 bases, and 1 base had no gene match. Germline assignment: CDR1 LNHNV and CDR2 YYDKDF (reference sequence). CDR3 length: 16 residues. In DNA, the CDR3 is TGTGCCACCAGCAGAGATGGACAGGGCTCCTACAATGAGCAGTTCTTC. It yields the protein CATSRDGQGSYNEQFF.

This clonotype was seen repeatedly, ten times or more. The chain uses TRBV7-2 and TRBJ1-1; 9 positions agree with TRBD1. The V gene end was trimmed by 4 bases and the J gene end by 1 base; junction bases not matched to a gene: 7. Per germline, CDR1 SGHTA and CDR2 FQGNSA. CDR3 length equals 16 residues. For the CDR3, the DNA is TGTGCCAGCAGCTACCCGACAGGGGGTTGGAACACTGAAGCTTTCTTT. This gives the protein CASSYPTGGWNTEAFF.

The chain couples TRBV7-2 to TRBJ2-3, with D possibly matching TRBD1 (6 bases). Germline CDR1 reads SGHTA; CDR2 reads FQGNSA. The CDR3 has 13 amino acids. Deletions cut 7 bases from V and 6 bases from J, with 14 bases between. The chain's CDR3 is CASNLRGTDTQYF. The CDR3 DNA is TGTGCCAGCAACCTCAGGGGTACGGATACGCAGTATTTT.

This clonotype was seen a handful of times. The J gene is TRBJ2-5, the V gene TRBV7-2; D unclear. V lost 2 bases and J lost 2, with 18 bases in between. The CDR3 length is 17 residues. Germline V gene data show CDR1 as SGHTA and CDR2 as FQGNSA. The CDR3 loop is CASSLPPRRSWQETQYF. CDR3 coding DNA: TGTGCCAGCAGCTTACCTCCTCGGCGTAGCTGGCAAGAGACCCAGTACTTC.

V gene TRBV5-4 combines with J gene TRBJ1-2, with a possible D match to TRBD1 (5 bases). CDR3 length: 15 amino acids. Germline-derived CDR1 and CDR2 are SGHNT and YYREEE (reference sequence). The ends were cut back, 3 bases at V and 2 bases at J, with 14 bases in the middle. In DNA form, the CDR3 reads TGTGCCAGCAGCTCCCGGGACGGACTAAACTATGGCTACACCTTC. This sequence encodes CASSSRDGLNYGYTF.

This clonotype was picked up a small number of times. The gene calls are TRBV4-3 and TRBJ1-5; D possibly corresponds to TRBD1 (6 bases). Germline CDR1 reads LGHNA; CDR2 reads YSLEER. Trimming left V 3 bases short and J 7 bases short, with 16 bases between. The CDR3 is 15 residues long. CDR3 sequence reads: CASSHARGAGQPQHF. CDR3 in DNA: TGCGCCAGCAGCCATGCCCGGGGGGCTGGGCAGCCCCAGCATTTT.